One sample yielded the 18 T cell receptor beta chains listed below, sequenced in a study of preoperative IRX-2 immunotherapy in early breast cancer. Treatment meaning: preoperative locoregional IRX-2 cytokine immunotherapy. Some clones are missing from TCRdb's copy, which holds only in-frame ones; the method was immunoSEQ multiplex PCR. Counted here are about 1,100 clones, roughly two thirds occurring once; the ten biggest clones make up over 9%. The sample here was tumor tissue, taken before IRX-2 immunotherapy. Receptor source: a human donor with breast cancer.

V gene TRBV18 combines with J gene TRBJ1-1, with D uncertain. From germline, CDR1 is KGHSH and CDR2 LQKENI. This CDR3 is built from 13 residues. Trimming removed 3 bases at V and 4 bases at J, with 9 bases between. The CDR3 spells CASSPSEGTEAFF. The CDR3 DNA sequence: TGTGCCAGCTCACCGTCGGAGGGCACTGAAGCTTTCTTT.

CDR3 sequence (DNA): TGCGCCAGCAGTGACCCAACTAGCGGGGACCCTTTATCCACAGATACGCAGTATTTT. This encodes CASSDPTSGDPLSTDTQYF. This chain links TRBV10-1 with TRBJ2-3; 10 bases fit TRBD2. Trimming at V came to 3 bases and at J to 2 bases, leaving 14 bases not matched to a gene. The germline CDR1 and CDR2 sequences are WNHNN and SYGVQD (reference sequence). CDR3 length: 19 amino acids.

The rearrangement joins TRBV11-3 to TRBJ2-4; D may be TRBD1 or TRBD2 (5 bases each). Germline V lookup: CDR1 SGHNT, CDR2 YENEEA. Trimming took off 3 bases at V and 0 bases at J, with 9 bases between the two ends. The length of the CDR3 is 15 residues. The CDR3 spells CASSLGDGAKNIQYF. The CDR3, as DNA: TGTGCCAGCAGCTTGGGGGACGGAGCCAAAAACATTCAGTACTTC.

V gene TRBV11-3 combines with J gene TRBJ2-1; D possibly matches TRBD1 or TRBD2 (6 bases each). CDR3 size: 15 residues. In germline, CDR1 is SGHNT, CDR2 YENEEA. V was cut by 5 bases and J by 8 bases, with 19 bases left in between. For the CDR3, the DNA is TGTGCCAGCAGCCCTACAGGGTCAAGGGGGGATGAGCAGTTCTTC. The encoded protein is CASSPTGSRGDEQFF.

The chain is built from TRBV23-1 and TRBJ2-1; TRBD2 agrees at 9 bases. TRBV23-1 is designated an ORF whose function remains uncertain. Trimming cost V 6 bases and J 6 bases; bases outside gene matches: 9. This CDR3 spans 15 amino acids. CDR3 nucleotide sequence: TGCGCCAGCAGCTTTAGCGGGAGTATAGGCAATGAGCAGTTCTTC. It yields the protein CASSFSGSIGNEQFF.

The gene calls are TRBV1 and TRBJ1-1. TRBV1 is flagged as a pseudogene. There are 16 residues in the CDR3. CDR3 amino acids: CASSLIAGGTNTEAFF. The CDR3, as DNA: TGCGCCAGCAGCCTGATAGCGGGGGGCACAAACACTGAAGCTTTCTTT.

The chain recombines TRBV6-8 with TRBJ1-2; D ambiguous. Germline CDR1 MNHGY, CDR2 SAAAGT. The V gene lost 5 bases and the J gene lost 0 bases, with 7 bases spanning the gap. This CDR3 has 13 amino acids. The CDR3 DNA is TGTGCCAGCAGTGAGAGGCCTAACTATGGCTACACCTTC. It codes for CASSERPNYGYTF.

This chain connects TRBV6-8 to TRBJ1-4, with a tentative D call TRBD1 (5 bases). The germline CDR1 and CDR2 sequences are MNHGY and SAAAGT. There are 13 residues in the CDR3. V lost 6 bases and J lost 8, with 13 bases in between. The CDR3 coding sequence is TGTGCCAGCAGGCGGGGGATGGACGAAAAACTGTTTTTT. It codes for CASRRGMDEKLFF.

This clone was picked up a small number of times. This chain uses TRBV15 with TRBJ2-7; unclear D gene. Trimming removed 3 bases from V and 0 bases from J, with 12 bases in between. This CDR3 is built from 15 residues. Germline V CDR1 and CDR2: LNHNV, YYDKDF (reference sequence). CDR3 nucleotide sequence: TGTGCCACCAGCAGTGAACGCAGTAGCTCCTACGAGCAGTACTTC. Its protein is CATSSERSSSYEQYF.

The chain combines TRBV6-8 with TRBJ1-1; D gene ambiguous. With 4 bases removed from V and 11 bases from J, the gap between germline ends came to 14 bases. Germline V gene data show CDR1 as MNHGY and CDR2 as SAAAGT. The length of the CDR3 is 12 residues. The CDR3 coding sequence is TGTGCCAGCAGTTCCGTAGCTTTTGACGCTTTCTTT. It codes for CASSSVAFDAFF.

This chain connects TRBV6-8 to TRBJ1-4; D gene ambiguous. V dropped 7 bases and J dropped 8 bases, with 17 bases sitting between them. Germline CDR1 and CDR2: MNHGY and SAAAGT. The CDR3 sequence is 14 residues long. CDR3 loop: CASKEGSGREKLFF. The CDR3 DNA is TGTGCCAGCAAGGAGGGATCGGGTCGGGAAAAACTGTTTTTT.

The chain carries TRBV11-3 and TRBJ1-4, with a tentative D call TRBD1 (6 bases). The germline V gene has CDR1 SGHNT and CDR2 YENEEA. V was clipped by 3 bases and J by 8 bases, with 16 bases between them. The CDR3 covers 15 residues. CDR3 nucleotides: TGTGCCAGCAGCTTGGTTTCACAGGGACGGGAAAAACTGTTTTTT. It is translated as CASSLVSQGREKLFF.

Regarding this clone: At the DNA level, this CDR3 is encoded by other sequences in the same sample as well. The rearrangement links TRBV11-3 to TRBJ2-1, with 11 bases lining up with TRBD2. Per germline, CDR1 SGHNT and CDR2 YENEEA. The V and J ends lost 2 bases and 1 base, in that order; junction bases with no gene match: 7. The CDR3 is made up of 18 amino acids. The chain's CDR3 is CASSLRALAGGSYNEQFF. CDR3 bases: TGTGCCAGCAGCTTAAGGGCATTAGCGGGAGGGTCCTACAATGAGCAGTTCTTC.

The DNA of the CDR3 is TGTGCCAGCTCACCACCTCGGGCCCCCGGAAGAACAGATACGCAGTATTTT. Translation gives CASSPPRAPGRTDTQYF. The chain recombines TRBV18 with TRBJ2-3; D is uncertain. V lost 0 bases to trimming and J lost 3 bases, with 16 bases between them. The CDR3 is 17 residues long. Germline V gene data show CDR1 as KGHSH and CDR2 as LQKENI. Looking up the rest from reference TRBV18 and TRBJ2-3 gives the full variable domain: NAGVMQNPRHLVRRRGQEARLRCSPMKGHSHVYWYRQLPEEGLKFMVYLQKENIIDESGMPKERFSAEFPKEGPSILRIQQVVRGDSAAYFCASSPPRAPGRTDTQYFGPGTRLTVL.

V usage is TRBV19 and J usage is TRBJ1-6; 7 nucleotides align to TRBD1. Germline CDR1 is LNHDA and CDR2 is SQIVND (reference sequence). J gave up 7 bases and V 3 bases, and 6 bases lay outside the gene matches. CDR3 length equals 15 residues. The CDR3, as DNA: TGTGCCAGTAGTATCCAGGGGGTCGAGAATTCACCCCTCCACTTT. This translates into CASSIQGVENSPLHF.

The gene calls are TRBV6-8 and TRBJ2-1; a possible D gene is TRBD2 (6 bases). Germline CDR1 MNHGY, CDR2 SAAAGT. V lost 10 bases and J 5 bases, leaving 18 bases between the germline ends. The CDR3 runs 14 residues. CDR3 amino acids: CATKMGLAHNEQFF. CDR3 coding DNA: TGTGCCACTAAGATGGGGCTAGCGCACAATGAGCAGTTCTTC.

The rearrangement uses TRBV28 and TRBJ2-5, with D perhaps matching TRBD1 or TRBD2 (5 bases each). The germline CDR1 and CDR2 sequences are MDHEN and SYDVKM. The length of the CDR3 is 17 residues. The V end lost 1 base, the J end lost 5 bases, and 20 bases lay between the germline ends. This chain's CDR3 is CASSLLGTGASRETQYF. CDR3 nucleotide sequence: TGTGCCAGCAGTTTATTAGGCACCGGGGCCTCCCGGGAGACCCAGTACTTC.

The chain combines TRBV11-3 with TRBJ1-2, with TRBD1 matching over 11 bases. There are 14 residues in the CDR3. V shed 7 bases, J shed 3 bases, and the junction held 4 bases outside the gene matches. Looked up from germline, CDR1 is SGHNT and CDR2 is YENEEA. DNA of the CDR3: TGTGCCAGCATCCGGACAGGGGGCGACTATGGCTACACCTTC. It encodes CASIRTGGDYGYTF. Variable domain in full (rest from reference TRBV11-3 and TRBJ1-2): EAGVVQSPRYKIIEKKQPVAFWCNPISGHNTLYWYLQNLGQGPELLIRYENEEAVDDSQLPKDRFSAERLKGVDSTLKIQPAELGDSAVYLCASIRTGGDYGYTFGSGTRLTVV.